This TCR beta chain came from a study of radiotherapy plus CTLA-4 blockade in lung cancer (dated by TCRdb to the late 2010s). Looking at the study overall: Objective responses occurred in approximately 17% of enrolled patients, and about 33% achieved disease control.

The study tested focal radiation therapy combined with CTLA-4 blockade (ipilimumab) in patients with chemo-refractory metastatic non-small-cell lung cancer. To note about this clone: It has no known antigen specificity. No per-base quality is available; no much larger clone lies one base away.

Libraries were constructed by the immunoSEQ multiplex PCR assay. TCRdb took over this immuneACCESS table, retaining in-frame rearrangements with V and J assigned. Such tables are incomplete; in checked studies, under half of the missing clones stem from an unresolved V gene, and the remainder is unexplained. Present in this sample are about 50,000 clones, 84% of which were seen just once. Around 4.4% of the sample goes to the ten largest clones. The paper's findings and limits, for the study overall: TCR clones derived from tumors expanded in peripheral blood after treatment with radiotherapy and ipilimumab. The strongest predictors of response were reported to be early dynamic shifts in blood T cell clones along with a rise in serum interferon-beta following radiation.

Trimmed from V: 3 bases; trimmed from J: 4 bases; junction bases lacking a gene match: 11. Spanning cysteine to phenylalanine, the CDR3 consists of 18 amino acids. The CDR3 DNA has 54 bases and is translated from base 1. CDR1 and CDR2 are read off the germline V gene as SGDLS and YYNGEE. The clonotype originates from a human donor with non-small cell lung cancer whose response to radiotherapy plus ipilimumab could not be evaluated. The material was peripheral blood, obtained from a patient treated with radiotherapy plus ipilimumab. In this chain, TRBV9 is recombined with TRBJ1-4; the junction holds 11 bases that match TRBD1. The CDR3 loop reads CASSARTGGKGSNEKLFF. The nucleotide sequence is given as TGTGCCAGCAGCGCCCGGACAGGGGGCAAGGGTAGTAATGAAAAACTGTTTTTT.